Shown below are 14 T cell receptor beta chains from a single sample sequenced in a study of Ad26.COV2.S vaccination and SARS-CoV-2 variants. Profiling relied on immunoSEQ multiplex PCR, and the TCRdb table lists in-frame clones only, not all of them. The table shows roughly 680,000 clones, with 89% occurring only once. The treatment: roughly 20 received Ad26.COV2.S at low or high dose, single or two shots; roughly 5 received placebo; per-sample allocation not given. The investigators took samples on day 63 after the first vaccine or placebo injection. Material: peripheral blood, obtained in a trial of Ad26.COV2.S vaccine versus placebo. The origin of the receptors is a person aged 18-65 years who received the Ad26.COV2.S COVID-19 vaccine or a placebo.

The rearrangement joins TRBV5-4 to TRBJ1-6; TRBD1 matches at 7 bases. The CDR3 consists of 13 residues. After removal of 7 bases from V and 7 bases from J, the junction contained 5 bases not matched to a gene. CDR1 is SGHNT and CDR2 is YYREEE in the germline V gene (reference sequence). CDR3 nucleotides: TGTGCCAGCGCAGGGGGGTGGAATTCACCCCTCCACTTT. It yields the protein CASAGGWNSPLHF.

The chain has TRBV18 and TRBJ2-2; D is perhaps TRBD1 (5 bases). CDR1 is KGHSH and CDR2 is LQKENI in the germline V gene. The V and J ends lost 7 bases and 4 bases respectively, with 7 bases between them. The CDR3 runs to 12 residues. The CDR3 reads CASLQGTGELFF. DNA for the CDR3: TGTGCCAGCTTGCAGGGCACCGGGGAGCTGTTTTTT.

This clone is a singleton in its sample. The chain has TRBV5-1 and TRBJ1-2; unclear D gene. Germline-derived CDR1 and CDR2 are SGHRS and YFSETQ. The germline V and J ends were trimmed by 0 bases and 4 bases, with 13 bases remaining between them. The CDR3 is 15 residues long. The CDR3 here is CASSLALGQTYGYTF. DNA of the CDR3: TGCGCCAGCAGCTTGGCCTTGGGTCAGACCTATGGCTACACCTTC.

The chain recombines TRBV5-6 with TRBJ2-4, with 9 positions matching TRBD2. CDR1 is SGHDT, CDR2 YYEEEE, per germline. The CDR3 is 15 residues long. V gave up 3 bases and J gave up 7 bases; unmatched junction bases: 8. The CDR3 nucleotides are TGTGCCAGCAGCTCCGCGGGGGGGCCTGTGAACATTCAGTACTTC. Translation: CASSSAGGPVNIQYF.

The chain combines TRBV6-5 with TRBJ1-5, with 11 bases matching TRBD1. Per the germline V gene, CDR1 is MNHEY and CDR2 is SVGAGI. The CDR3 runs 14 residues. V dropped 7 bases and J dropped 6; count of bases not matched to a gene: 5. In DNA form, the CDR3 reads TGTGCCAGCATGATGGACAGGGGGCCTCAGCCCCAGCATTTT. It codes for CASMMDRGPQPQHF.

The V and J genes are TRBV6-5 and TRBJ2-7; D is tentatively TRBD1 or TRBD2 (6 bases each). Looked up from germline, CDR1 is MNHEY and CDR2 is SVGAGI. V was pared by 1 base and J by 3 bases, with 10 bases between. This CDR3 has 14 amino acids. CDR3 region: CASSYWGADYEQYF. DNA of the CDR3: TGTGCCAGCAGTTACTGGGGGGCCGACTACGAGCAGTACTTC.

The chain combines TRBV7-9 with TRBJ1-5; a weak D match, TRBD1 (6 bases). In germline, CDR1 is SEHNR, CDR2 FQNEAQ (reference sequence). Trimming shortened V by 1 base and J by 4 bases, and 17 bases separated the two germline ends. CDR3 length equals 17 residues. CDR3 protein: CASSLDVGADRNQPQHF. The CDR3 bases are TGTGCCAGCAGCTTAGACGTTGGGGCAGACAGGAATCAGCCCCAGCATTTT.

The gene calls are TRBV18 and TRBJ2-3, with 10 bases matching TRBD1. The CDR3 sequence is 17 residues long. Per germline, CDR1 KGHSH and CDR2 LQKENI. Germline trimming cut 5 bases from V and 2 bases from J; bases unmatched to any gene: 10. The CDR3 here is CASSSVTGQGFTDTQYF. Written as DNA, the CDR3 is TGTGCCAGCTCAAGTGTTACGGGACAGGGGTTCACAGATACGCAGTATTTT.

The V call is TRBV14, the J call TRBJ2-3, with D hard to call. Germline V CDR1 and CDR2: SGHDN, FVKESK. Trimming left V 0 bases short and J 4 bases short, with 5 bases between. CDR3 length: 13 residues. The CDR3 loop reads CASSQDVPDTQYF. The CDR3 DNA sequence: TGTGCCAGCAGCCAAGACGTCCCAGATACGCAGTATTTT.

The rearrangement joins TRBV6-5 to TRBJ2-7; D is tentatively TRBD1 or TRBD2 (7 bases each). Germline V gene sequence: CDR1 MNHEY, CDR2 SVGAGI. Deletions cut 2 bases from V and 6 bases from J, with 14 bases between. The CDR3 extends over 14 amino acids. The CDR3 coding sequence is TGTGCCAGCAGTTACCGGCAGGGGGGGCGCGAGCAGTACTTC. It encodes CASSYRQGGREQYF.

V and J are TRBV6-5 and TRBJ2-1; the D gene is possibly TRBD1 (5 bases). The CDR3 totals 13 residues. V lost 2 bases, J lost 10 bases, and 12 bases lay in between. Germline V gene sequence: CDR1 MNHEY, CDR2 SVGAGI. CDR3 coding DNA: TGTGCCAGCAGTTACAGCAGGGTGGAAGAGCAGTTCTTC. It specifies CASSYSRVEEQFF.

V usage is TRBV18 and J usage is TRBJ1-3; no reliable D call. The CDR3 loop spans 15 amino acids. Trimming shortened V by 5 bases and J by 2 bases, and 13 bases separated the two germline ends. Germline V gene data show CDR1 as KGHSH and CDR2 as LQKENI. The CDR3 reads CASSSAADPGNTIYF. The CDR3 DNA follows: TGTGCCAGCTCATCGGCCGCGGACCCTGGAAACACCATATATTTT.

The rearrangement uses TRBV6-1 and TRBJ1-2, with a tentative D call TRBD1 (6 bases). Germline V lookup: CDR1 MNHNS, CDR2 SASEGT. Trimming removed 3 bases from V and 6 bases from J, with 14 bases in between. The CDR3 runs to 14 residues. The CDR3: CASSEITGFNGYTF. The CDR3 DNA reads as TGTGCCAGCAGTGAGATAACAGGGTTCAATGGCTACACCTTC.

The chain uses TRBV7-3 and TRBJ2-3; D remains ambiguous. Germline loops: CDR1 SGHTA, CDR2 FQGTGA. CDR3 size: 13 residues. Trimming stripped 6 bases from V and 2 bases from J, with 9 bases between. The chain's CDR3 is CASSSDDTDTQYF. In DNA, the CDR3 is TGTGCCAGCAGTTCCGACGACACAGATACGCAGTATTTT.